This TCR beta chain comes out of a study of T cells in localized non-small cell lung cancer (TCRdb year 2020). For the wider study: Comparing tumors with uninvolved tumor-adjacent lungs, the study looked at the T cell repertoires of 236 patients with early-stage NSCLC. The cohort comprised some 240 treatment-naïve NSCLC patients with resected, localized lung tumors. A mean age of around 69 years was recorded for the NSCLC patients, of whom 120 to 150 were male and 95 to 110 were female.

Measured from the cysteine to the phenylalanine, the CDR3 is 13 residues long. Kept here is only the CDR3 DNA, which spans 39 bases and is read in frame from base 1. CDR1 and CDR2, per the germline V gene, are MNHEY and SVGAGI. V gives up 2 bases and J gives up 5 bases, and the segment between their germline ends measures 7 bases. Remarks on this clone: Its recognized antigen is unknown. Base quality data are lacking; no much larger clone is found one base away.

General findings and caveats noted by the study authors: Because the study design was exploratory, TCR variables were selected using unadjusted p-values without false-discovery rate correction. Because multi-region tumor sequencing was not performed, intratumor heterogeneity could not be ruled out. Uninvolved tumor-adjacent lung showed the highest T cell clonality, higher than tumor, which suggests more focused antigenic responses in the uninvolved tumor-adjacent lung. Higher T cell density in blood was associated with longer overall survival, whereas higher clonality in adjacent lung was associated with shorter survival. A median of 57 of the top 100 tumor clones turned up in the paired uninvolved adjacent lung, and some 28 of those clones also ranked among the top 100 of that same adjacent lung.

At diagnosis, tumor, uninvolved tumor-adjacent lung and peripheral blood were collected and then preserved as a mix of FFPE and fresh-frozen material. For TCR repertoire profiling, blood samples were analyzed in the form of peripheral blood mononuclear cells. TCR beta CDR3 regions were sequenced from DNA using the immunoSEQ Assay. Concerning the study's data processing: T cell density was computed as TCR beta template counts normalized to usable DNA estimated by amplifying housekeeping genes. Using the preseqR package, richness was estimated by extrapolating to 120,000 templates for tissue samples and 400,000 templates for PBMC samples. Clonality was taken to be one minus Pielou's evenness. Differential abundance testing on productive amino-acid clonotypes, with a minimum total count of 5 and an alpha of 0.1, was used to identify tissue-enriched TCRs. The Jaccard Index and the Morisita Overlap Index were used to measure how much the repertoires overlapped between compartments. TCR beta CDR3s were clustered by GLIPH together with public tetramer-defined viral CDR3s, and at least three viral sequences plus V-gene enrichment were required for viral motifs. TCRdb re-hosts the immuneACCESS table, in-frame sequences only. Its copies lack some clones; in the studies checked, an unresolved V gene accounts for under half of them, and the cause for the rest is not known. V, J and clone size derive from that table, while D and trimming were established from the DNA sequence. In all, the sample holds about 91,000 clones, and approximately 88% of those were seen once. About 15% of the sample is in the top ten clones.

Sequences were derived from peripheral blood, sampled before any cancer treatment. The rearranged chain carries TRBV6-5 and TRBJ1-5, with no D gene named confidently. This TCR was recovered from a man aged 40 to 69 with stage I squamous cell lung carcinoma. The DNA reads as follows: TGTGCCAGCAGTTACGCTGCGGATCAGCCCCAGCATTTT. This is translated as CASSYAADQPQHF.